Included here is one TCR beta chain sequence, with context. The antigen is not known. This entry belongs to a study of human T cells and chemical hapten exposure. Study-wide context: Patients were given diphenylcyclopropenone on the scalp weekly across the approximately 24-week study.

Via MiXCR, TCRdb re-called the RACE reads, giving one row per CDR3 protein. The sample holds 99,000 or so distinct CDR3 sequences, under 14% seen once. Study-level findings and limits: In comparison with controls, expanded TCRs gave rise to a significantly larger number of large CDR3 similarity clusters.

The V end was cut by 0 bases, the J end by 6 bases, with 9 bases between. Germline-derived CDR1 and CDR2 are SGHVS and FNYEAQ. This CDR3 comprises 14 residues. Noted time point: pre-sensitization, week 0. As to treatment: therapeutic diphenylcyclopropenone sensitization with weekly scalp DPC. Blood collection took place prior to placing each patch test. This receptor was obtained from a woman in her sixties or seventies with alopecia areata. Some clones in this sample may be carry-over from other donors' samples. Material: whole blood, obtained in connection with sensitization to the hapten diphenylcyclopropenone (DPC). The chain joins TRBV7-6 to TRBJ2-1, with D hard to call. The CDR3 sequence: CASSLATSGNEQFF. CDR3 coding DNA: TGTGCCAGCAGCTTAGCTACCTCGGGCAATGAGCAGTTCTTC. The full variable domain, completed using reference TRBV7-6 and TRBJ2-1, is GAGVSQSPRYKVTKRGQDVALRCDPISGHVSLYWYRQALGQGPEFLTYFNYEAQQDKSGLPNDRFSAERPEGSISTLTIQRTEQRDSAMYRCASSLATSGNEQFFGPGTRLTVL.